These 2 T cell receptor beta chains were all obtained from the same sample, sequenced in a study of tumor-infiltrating lymphocytes in primary liver carcinoma. Both blood RNA, taken from unsorted whole blood, and germline DNA were extracted. Making TCR beta cDNA involved approximately 530 ng total RNA and a constant-region primer. Employing slightly modified ARM-PCR, three nested multiplex PCR rounds were run, and these gave rise to the TCR beta libraries. PCR rounds one and two used TRBV1-TRBV30 forward primers with a C-beta reverse primer for around 11 cycles each. TCRdb reprocessed the multiplex PCR reads via MiXCR and lists one record per CDR3 protein. In the table there are 300,000 to 350,000 distinct CDR3 sequences, less than 75% of which are singletons. The sample taken for sequencing was peripheral blood. These receptors came from a man aged 35 to 55 with primary liver carcinoma and hepatitis B virus infection.

A word on this clonotype: A clone one base away is much larger, so this may be a read error. Here the CDR3 omits its conserved ending phenylalanine or tryptophan, so a read error is the likely source. This sequence joins TRBV5-4 and TRBJ2-5; 14 bases match TRBD2. CDR1 is SGHNT and CDR2 is YYREEE in the germline V gene (reference sequence). The CDR3 has 16 residues. V lost 4 bases and J lost 4; bases outside the gene matches: 6. This CDR3 reads CASSRPGLAGAETQYS. CDR3 coding DNA: TGTGCCAGCAGCCGCCCGGGACTAGCGGGAGCAGAGACCCAGTACTCC.

With respect to this clonotype: One junction end disagrees with the germline gene, perhaps due to a read error. This rearrangement joins TRBV7-9 to TRBJ1-4, with TRBD1 matching 12 bases. This CDR3 region has 17 residues. CDR1 is SEHNR, CDR2 FQNEAQ, per germline (reference sequence). CDR3 DNA sequence: TGCGCCAGCAGCTTACGGGACAGGGGGCGAGTTAATGAAAAACTGTTTTTT. Its protein product is CASSLRDRGRVNEKLFF.